The clone carrying this TCR beta chain was counted many times. A single record per CDR3 protein comes from TCRdb applying MiXCR to the 5' RACE reads. The sample includes approximately 40,000 distinct CDR3 sequences, around 13% seen only once; the top ten take under 4.5%. This record belongs to a study of neurological immune-mediated disorders. Germline trimming cut 5 bases from V and 3 bases from J; bases unmatched to any gene: 9. This CDR3 spans 16 amino acids. The J gene is TRBJ2-2, the V gene TRBV12-3 or TRBV12-4; TRBD1 agrees at 7 bases. The sample comprised CD4+ T cells from blood. This sequence was found in a woman aged 55-69 years with HTLV-1-associated myelopathy (HAM/TSP). The CDR3 loop is CASSPTGQIYTGELFF. CDR3 nucleotide sequence: TGTGCCAGCAGTCCCACGGGACAGATTTACACCGGGGAGCTGTTTTTT.